The 27 T cell receptor beta chains listed next were all sequenced from one sample in a study of shared clonotypes between healthy human individuals. This table comes from immunoSEQ multiplex PCR, and its TCRdb copy is limited to in-frame clones, with some not included. Of 400,000 to 600,000 clones listed, over 60% are singletons. The sequencing sample was made of PBMCs. The origin of the receptors is a middle-aged woman in good health. Some clones in this sample may be carry-over from other donors' samples.

This rearrangement joins TRBV13 to TRBJ2-1; possibly TRBD1 or TRBD2 for D (5 bases each). Trimming shortened V by 3 bases and J by 4 bases, and 10 bases separated the two germline ends. CDR1 is PRHDT and CDR2 is FYEKMQ in the germline V gene (reference sequence). The CDR3 length is 14 residues. The CDR3 DNA reads TGTGCCAGCAGCTTGGGGGTCGGGTACAATGAGCAGTTCTTC. Its protein product is CASSLGVGYNEQFF.

The sample holds one count of this clone. The gene calls are TRBV5-1 and TRBJ1-4, with TRBD1 matching 7 bases. The V gene end was trimmed by 4 bases and the J gene end by 3 bases; junction bases not matched to a gene: 6. Germline CDR1 reads SGHRS; CDR2 reads YFSETQ. There are 15 residues in the CDR3. CDR3 sequence: CASSLYRGANEKLFF. CDR3 DNA: TGCGCCAGCAGCCTGTACAGGGGTGCTAATGAAAAACTGTTTTTT.

A remark on this clone: Other DNA variants within this sample encode the same CDR3. J is TRBJ2-1 and V is TRBV5-1; no reliable D call. Germline CDR1 and CDR2: SGHRS and YFSETQ. V lost 0 bases, J lost 8 bases, and 3 bases lay in between. The CDR3 length is 11 residues. CDR3 region: CASSLEYEQFF. In DNA, the CDR3 is TGCGCCAGCAGCTTGGAGTATGAGCAGTTCTTC.

The chain carries TRBV7-3 and TRBJ2-1; D might be TRBD2 (6 bases). Germline lookup yields CDR1 SGHTA and CDR2 FQGTGA. The CDR3 loop spans 12 amino acids. Between the trimmed V and J ends, which lost 5 bases and 15 bases, there was a span of 17 bases. CDR3 in amino acids: CASSHPGLQTFF. The DNA of the CDR3 is TGTGCCAGCAGCCATCCGGGACTCCAGACGTTCTTC.

The rearrangement links TRBV19 to TRBJ1-1; possible D gene TRBD1, 5 bases. This CDR3 contains 13 residues. The germline gives CDR1 LNHDA, CDR2 SQIVND (reference sequence). Trimming stripped 6 bases from V and 1 base from J, with 9 bases between. The CDR3 protein is CASSAQGNTEAFF. In DNA, the CDR3 is TGTGCCAGTAGCGCCCAGGGGAACACTGAAGCTTTCTTT.

This clone was detected only once. The chain is built from TRBV19 and TRBJ2-2, with D uncertain. Germline V gene data show CDR1 as LNHDA and CDR2 as SQIVND (reference sequence). V shed 3 bases and J shed 9 bases, with 17 bases lying between them. The CDR3 sequence is 15 residues long. CDR3 sequence reads: CASSIGRDVFWELFF. CDR3 nucleotides: TGTGCCAGTAGTATCGGTAGGGATGTGTTCTGGGAGCTGTTTTTT.

This clone is a singleton in its sample. The genes are TRBV11-1 and TRBJ2-1; D unclear. This CDR3 is 13 amino acids long. Germline V gene data show CDR1 as SGHAT and CDR2 as FQDESV (reference sequence). Trimming cost V 1 base and J 5 bases, with 6 bases left between them. For the CDR3, the DNA is TGTGCCAGCAGCTTAGTAGTCGACAATGAGCAGTTCTTC. Amino acid sequence: CASSLVVDNEQFF.

This clone was seen only a few times. The V and J genes are TRBV5-1 and TRBJ1-1; D is possibly TRBD1 (5 bases). CDR3 size: 15 residues. Germline CDR1 reads SGHRS; CDR2 reads YFSETQ. V was cut by 0 bases and J by 7 bases, with 16 bases left in between. CDR3 DNA: TGCGCCAGCAGCTTGGGGTCCAGGGCAGACAGTGAAGCTTTCTTT. Residues: CASSLGSRADSEAFF.

The chain links TRBV5-6 to TRBJ2-1; no firm D call. CDR3 length: 13 residues. V was clipped by 1 base and J by 13 bases, with 15 bases between them. Germline V gene lookup returns CDR1 SGHDT and CDR2 YYEEEE. The CDR3 protein is CASSLSGAEKQFF. The CDR3 bases are TGTGCCAGCAGCTTGTCCGGAGCCGAAAAACAGTTCTTC.

This clone was seen a handful of times. The chain joins TRBV15 to TRBJ2-7, with 7 bases lining up with TRBD2. This CDR3 contains 14 residues. V lost 6 bases, J lost 2 bases, and 7 bases stayed unmatched. CDR1 and CDR2 (germline): LNHNV, YYDKDF (reference sequence). CDR3 nucleotide sequence: TGTGCCACCAGGGCTAGCGGTTCCACCTACGAGCAGTACTTC. Translated, it gives CATRASGSTYEQYF.

The chain couples TRBV9 to TRBJ2-5, with 11 bases matching TRBD2. The trim removed 2 bases at V and 5 bases at J, leaving 11 bases unmatched. The CDR3 is made up of 17 amino acids. From germline, CDR1 is SGDLS and CDR2 YYNGEE. In DNA, the CDR3 is TGTGCCAGCAGCGTGGTTGGACTAGCGGGTACGGGGGAGACCCAGTACTTC. This gives the protein CASSVVGLAGTGETQYF.

The chain uses TRBV6-6 and TRBJ1-6, with D maybe TRBD1 (6 bases). V lost 8 bases, J lost 8 bases, and 13 bases lay in between. CDR1 and CDR2 (germline): MNHNY, SVGAGI (reference sequence). This CDR3 is built from 13 residues. CDR3: CASVQGPYSPLHF. The CDR3 coding sequence is TGTGCCAGCGTCCAGGGGCCATATTCACCCCTCCACTTT.

J is TRBJ1-3 and V is TRBV5-1, with D possibly being TRBD1 (5 bases). Trimming took 2 bases from V and 1 from J, leaving 10 bases between them. Germline V gene sequence: CDR1 SGHRS, CDR2 YFSETQ. This CDR3 has 15 amino acids. The CDR3: CASSFVGGSGNTIYF. The DNA for the CDR3 is TGCGCCAGCAGCTTCGTCGGGGGATCTGGAAACACCATATATTTT.

The chain combines TRBV7-8 with TRBJ1-1; 10 nucleotides agree with TRBD1. Trimming removed 5 bases from V and 6 bases from J; junction bases left unmatched: 9. This CDR3 has 15 residues. The germline CDR1 and CDR2 sequences are SGHVS and FQNEAQ. The chain's CDR3 is CASSHWTGGAAEAFF. The CDR3 DNA follows: TGTGCCAGCAGCCACTGGACAGGGGGAGCGGCTGAAGCTTTCTTT.

J is TRBJ2-1 and V is TRBV30; weak D call: TRBD2 (6 bases). The CDR3 has 15 residues. CDR1 GTSNPN and CDR2 SVGIG come from the germline V gene (reference sequence). V lost 3 bases and J lost 0, with 12 bases in between. Here the CDR3 reads CAWSGRDFSYNEQFF. In DNA, the CDR3 is TGTGCCTGGAGCGGCCGGGACTTCTCCTACAATGAGCAGTTCTTC.

The rearrangement uses TRBV28 and TRBJ1-2; D call uncertain. Between the trimmed V and J ends, which lost 2 bases and 5 bases, there was a span of 18 bases. The CDR3 spans 16 residues. Germline V lookup: CDR1 MDHEN, CDR2 SYDVKM. The CDR3 nucleotides are TGTGCCAGCAGTTTAGCATCGACGGGCCTAGGGTATGGCTACACCTTC. Its translation: CASSLASTGLGYGYTF.

This clone has only a few counts. The V and J genes are TRBV5-4 and TRBJ2-7; a weak D match, TRBD2 (6 bases). The CDR3 loop spans 15 amino acids. V dropped 4 bases and J dropped 6 bases, with 20 bases sitting between them. Germline V CDR1 and CDR2: SGHNT, YYREEE (reference sequence). CDR3 amino acids: CASSTAGPLRGEQYF. The DNA of the CDR3 is TGTGCCAGCAGCACCGCGGGGCCCCTTAGAGGCGAGCAGTACTTC.

The chain has TRBV2 and TRBJ2-7, with 8 bases that match TRBD1. The germline V gene encodes CDR1 SNHLY and CDR2 FYNNEI. The V gene end was trimmed by 3 bases and the J gene end by 4 bases; junction bases not matched to a gene: 11. The CDR3 totals 16 residues. CDR3 sequence (DNA): TGTGCCAGCAGTGAGCTGGACAGGGTAGTATCATACGAGCAGTACTTC. This gives the protein CASSELDRVVSYEQYF.

This clone was detected only a few times. The V call is TRBV18, the J call TRBJ2-2, with TRBD2 identical over 7 bases. The CDR3 spans 15 residues. Germline CDR1 and CDR2: KGHSH and LQKENI. V gave up 4 bases and J gave up 4 bases; unmatched junction bases: 6. The CDR3 is CASSLGLTITGELFF. The CDR3 coding sequence is TGTGCCAGCTCACTGGGACTAACGATCACCGGGGAGCTGTTTTTT.

The chain is built from TRBV9 and TRBJ2-5; TRBD2 might be the D (6 bases). This CDR3 is 14 amino acids long. Trimming took off 4 bases at V and 2 bases at J, with 12 bases between the two ends. The germline gives CDR1 SGDLS, CDR2 YYNGEE. The CDR3 nucleotides read TGTGCCAGCAGCACGGGACTGTTTCAAGAGACCCAGTACTTC. It specifies CASSTGLFQETQYF.

CDR3 coding DNA: TGTGCCAGCCGAGAGCTACCGACAGATACGCAGTATTTT. Amino acids: CASRELPTDTQYF. This rearrangement joins TRBV27 to TRBJ2-3; no definite D call. The ends were cut back, 8 bases at V and 3 bases at J, with 12 bases in the middle. CDR3 length equals 13 residues. Germline-derived CDR1 and CDR2 are MNHEY and SMNVEV (reference sequence).

The genes are TRBV5-1 and TRBJ2-7, with D possibly matching TRBD2 (5 bases). This CDR3 comprises 15 residues. Germline assignment: CDR1 SGHRS and CDR2 YFSETQ. Trimming cost V 3 bases and J 3 bases, with 16 bases left between them. The DNA of the CDR3 is TGCGCCAGCAGCTACCGCGGGCCTCCAGGCTACGAGCAGTACTTC. Its translation is CASSYRGPPGYEQYF.

This clone showed up just a few times. The rearrangement links TRBV5-1 to TRBJ1-1; D ambiguous. This CDR3 spans 15 amino acids. Trimming removed 4 bases at V and 6 bases at J, with 19 bases between. Per the germline V gene, CDR1 is SGHRS and CDR2 is YFSETQ. For the CDR3, the DNA is TGCGCCAGCAGCACAATACCGATGTCCGACTCTGAAGCTTTCTTT. The encoded protein is CASSTIPMSDSEAFF.

V and J are TRBV7-9 and TRBJ2-5, with 13 nucleotides matching TRBD2. The CDR3 extends over 16 amino acids. J was trimmed by 2 bases and V by 5 bases; bases with no gene match: 5. Germline V gene sequence: CDR1 SEHNR, CDR2 FQNEAQ (reference sequence). This chain's CDR3 is CASSPGLAGLQETQYF. CDR3 sequence (DNA): TGTGCCAGCAGCCCGGGACTAGCGGGACTACAAGAGACCCAGTACTTC.

The rearrangement links TRBV4-1 to TRBJ2-1, with 9 bases identical to TRBD2. CDR1 and CDR2 (germline): MGHRA, YSYEKL. V trimming: 1 base; J trimming: 6 bases; junction bases outside the gene matches: 10. The CDR3 loop spans 17 amino acids. The CDR3 loop is CASSQVRPSGNINEQFF. CDR3 nucleotides: TGCGCCAGCAGCCAAGTTCGCCCTAGCGGGAACATCAATGAGCAGTTCTTC.

The chain uses TRBV5-1 and TRBJ2-7; 8 bases fit TRBD1. Looked up from germline, CDR1 is SGHRS and CDR2 is YFSETQ. J gave up 6 bases and V 2 bases, and 7 bases lay outside the gene matches. The CDR3 has 14 residues. CDR3 coding DNA: TGCGCCAGCAGCTTACTACAGGGGGTCGGCGAGCAGTACTTC. This codes for CASSLLQGVGEQYF.

V and J are TRBV7-9 and TRBJ1-1; D may be TRBD1 (5 bases). V shed 5 bases and J shed 5 bases, with 21 bases lying between them. Looked up from germline, CDR1 is SEHNR and CDR2 is FQNEAQ (reference sequence). The CDR3 consists of 16 residues. CDR3 sequence reads: CASSPTLGSGGTEAFF. The CDR3 bases are TGTGCCAGCAGCCCAACACTCGGGTCGGGGGGGACTGAAGCTTTCTTT.